This T cell receptor (beta chain) was obtained from a study of regulatory and conventional T cells in RAG deficiency. The data were produced by immunoSEQ multiplex PCR, yet TCRdb's version contains in-frame clones alone and is incomplete. The sample holds roughly 29,000 clones, over 80% seen once. Genomic DNA came from blood regulatory T cells gated CD4+ CD25-high CD127-low. These data were likewise used in another study, on regulatory T cells. This second study notes: Amplification used 52 TRBV primers and 13 TRBJ primers.

The sample was Tregs sorted from blood. This clonotype originated in a human donor in good health.

The chain's CDR3 is CASGGTEAFF. For the CDR3, the DNA is TGTGCCAGCGGCGGCACTGAAGCTTTCTTT. The genes are TRBV5-5 and TRBJ1-1; unclear D gene. The CDR3 is 10 residues long. Germline CDR1 and CDR2: SGHKS and YYEKEE (reference sequence). V was cut by 7 bases and J by 4 bases, with 5 bases left in between.